This T cell receptor (beta chain) was observed in a study of Ad26.COV2.S vaccination and SARS-CoV-2 variants. Study overall: In the COV1001 trial, the donor was in the Ad26.COV2.S arm. Study-level results: Total T cell responses may have been underestimated by the TCR breadth and depth analyses. Reported post-vaccination CD8+ and CD4+ T cell responses to spike showed substantial breadth.

The V end was cut by 2 bases, the J end by 8 bases, with 12 bases between. The CDR3 extends over 13 amino acids. In germline, CDR1 is SGHVS, CDR2 FQNEAQ. As for treatment: some 20 received Ad26.COV2.S at low or high dose, single or two shots; several received placebo; per-sample allocation not given. Vaccine and placebo recipients were sampled on day 63 after the first injection. Its platform was an Ad26 vector, and its expressed antigen was Wuhan-strain SARS-CoV-2 spike. In its sample, this clone was seen a few times. The antigen is unknown. Clones were sequenced by immunoSEQ multiplex PCR, and TCRdb holds only the in-frame ones, with some missing. Of 380,000 or so clones listed, about 80% are singletons.

The V and J genes are TRBV7-8 and TRBJ1-2, with unresolved D. Sequencing used peripheral blood, obtained in a trial of Ad26.COV2.S vaccine versus placebo. The TCR comes from a person aged 18-60 years who received the Ad26.COV2.S COVID-19 vaccine or a placebo. CDR3 DNA sequence: TGTGCCAGCAGCTTATTCCCAAGTGGCGGCTACACCTTC. It yields the protein CASSLFPSGGYTF.